What follows are 28 T cell receptor beta chains derived from one specimen sequenced in a study of T cell changes during pregnancy in multiple sclerosis. The assay was immunoSEQ multiplex PCR, and TCRdb's table has in-frame clones only and misses some. The repertoire has about 34,000 clones, about 90% of them found once; the top ten carry around 3.3%. This specimen consisted of CD8+ T cells from peripheral blood mononuclear cells, obtained in the third trimester of pregnancy. The receptors were sampled from a female donor with multiple sclerosis, enrolled in a pregnancy study.

This chain joins TRBV27 and TRBJ1-1; 9 bases are a match to TRBD1. From germline, CDR1 is MNHEY and CDR2 SMNVEV (reference sequence). V lost 3 bases to trimming and J lost 5 bases; unmatched junction nucleotides: 7. The CDR3 has 15 amino acids. The CDR3 region has the DNA TGTGCCAGCAGTTTGGGGACGACAGGGGGTACTGAAGCTTTCTTT. Amino acid sequence: CASSLGTTGGTEAFF.

The CDR3 coding sequence is TGTGCCAGCAGCTTATCCCCCCTTACTTCAGGGTATGGCTACACCTTC. It encodes CASSLSPLTSGYGYTF. The gene calls are TRBV11-2 and TRBJ1-2; TRBD1 is a possible D gene (5 bases). Germline CDR1 reads SGHAT; CDR2 reads FQNNGV. V was pared by 2 bases and J by 5 bases, with 18 bases between. This CDR3 is built from 16 residues.

DNA of the CDR3: TGCGCCAGCAGTCAACGAGGGTTGGACTATGGCTACACCTTC. This translates into CASSQRGLDYGYTF. The rearrangement links TRBV23-1 to TRBJ1-2; D unclear. TRBV23-1 is labeled an ORF, and its function is uncertain. This CDR3 comprises 14 residues. The V and J ends lost 2 bases and 3 bases respectively, with 10 bases between them.

This clone was recorded only once. This chain links TRBV4-3 with TRBJ2-7, with 8 positions matching TRBD2. V lost 0 bases and J lost 7; bases outside the gene matches: 8. The length of the CDR3 is 15 residues. From germline, CDR1 is LGHNA and CDR2 YSLEER. The CDR3 here is CASSQDRGGAQEQYF. CDR3 sequence (DNA): TGCGCCAGCAGCCAAGATCGGGGGGGGGCGCAGGAGCAGTACTTC.

As for this clone: At the DNA level, this CDR3 is encoded by other sequences in the same sample as well. The chain employs TRBV11-1 and TRBJ1-2, with 8 bases lining up with TRBD1. There are 13 residues in the CDR3. CDR1 SGHAT and CDR2 FQDESV come from the germline V gene (reference sequence). Losses at the gene ends were 5 bases for V and 4 bases for J; bases not matched to a gene: 3. The CDR3 here is CASSLQGGYGYTF. The CDR3 nucleotides are TGTGCCAGCAGCCTACAGGGGGGCTATGGCTACACCTTC.

This rearrangement joins TRBV4-3 to TRBJ2-3; D may be TRBD2 (6 bases). This CDR3 spans 14 amino acids. With 4 bases removed from V and 6 bases from J, the gap between germline ends came to 14 bases. Germline lookup yields CDR1 LGHNA and CDR2 YSLEER. CDR3 DNA: TGCGCCAGCAGCCCCCAAGGAGGGGCCGATACGCAGTATTTT. Its translation is CASSPQGGADTQYF.

The chain uses TRBV2 and TRBJ2-2; TRBD2 matches at 7 bases. Germline V lookup: CDR1 SNHLY, CDR2 FYNNEI. V lost 6 bases, J lost 3 bases, and 7 bases stayed unmatched. The CDR3 loop spans 15 amino acids. This chain's CDR3 is CASRPREGHTGELFF. CDR3 sequence (DNA): TGTGCCAGCAGGCCGAGGGAGGGCCACACCGGGGAGCTGTTTTTT.

CDR3 residues: CASSLFTGGVEYEQFF. In nucleotides, the CDR3 is TGTGCCAGCAGCTTATTTACGGGGGGGGTCGAGTATGAGCAGTTCTTC. The chain has TRBV7-3 and TRBJ2-1; 8 positions match TRBD2. Germline V gene data show CDR1 as SGHTA and CDR2 as FQGTGA. Trimming at V came to 2 bases and at J to 8 bases, leaving 11 bases not matched to a gene. The CDR3 length is 16 residues.

Here the CDR3 reads CATTTRQDSLDLTDTQYF. In DNA form, the CDR3 reads TGTGCCACCACCACTCGCCAGGACAGCCTAGACCTCACAGATACGCAGTATTTT. This rearrangement joins TRBV2 to TRBJ2-3; perhaps TRBD1 as D (6 bases). CDR1 and CDR2 from the germline V gene are SNHLY and FYNNEI. V was trimmed by 10 bases and J by 2 bases, leaving 28 bases between them. The CDR3 has 18 amino acids.

The V gene is TRBV5-1, the J gene TRBJ2-7, with a tentative D call TRBD1 (5 bases). The CDR3 is made up of 15 amino acids. Trimming removed 0 bases at V and 0 bases at J, with 10 bases between. Germline-derived CDR1 and CDR2 are SGHRS and YFSETQ. The CDR3: CASSLVRGSSYEQYF. The CDR3 bases are TGCGCCAGCAGCTTGGTTAGGGGTAGCTCCTACGAGCAGTACTTC. The whole variable domain, remainder taken from reference TRBV5-1 and TRBJ2-7, is KAGVTQTPRYLIKTRGQQVTLSCSPISGHRSVSWYQQTPGQGLQFLFEYFSETQRNKGNFPGRFSGRQFSNSRSEMNVSTLELGDSALYLCASSLVRGSSYEQYFGPGTRLTVT.

This chain connects TRBV6-1 to TRBJ2-1; 7 bases fit TRBD1. The CDR3 loop spans 15 amino acids. V lost 5 bases to trimming and J lost 1 base; unmatched junction nucleotides: 5. Germline V gene data show CDR1 as MNHNS and CDR2 as SASEGT. The CDR3, as DNA: TGTGCCAGCAGTCTCGGGACAGTATCCTACAATGAGCAGTTCTTC. It codes for CASSLGTVSYNEQFF.

The rearrangement joins TRBV5-6 to TRBJ2-7, with D tentatively TRBD2 (5 bases). This CDR3 spans 14 amino acids. V lost 0 bases and J lost 2, with 9 bases in between. The germline V gene encodes CDR1 SGHDT and CDR2 YYEEEE. The chain's CDR3 is CASSLGWGAYEQYF. The CDR3 nucleotides read TGTGCCAGCAGCTTGGGTTGGGGAGCCTACGAGCAGTACTTC.

This chain joins TRBV9 and TRBJ1-1; 9 bases are a match to TRBD1. There are 14 residues in the CDR3. CDR1 is SGDLS and CDR2 is YYNGEE in the germline V gene. V shed 4 bases and J 5 bases; nucleotides not matched to a gene: 6. CDR3 coding DNA: TGTGCCAGCAGCTCCCGGGACAGGGTAACTGAAGCTTTCTTT. Residues: CASSSRDRVTEAFF.

The CDR3 DNA sequence: TGTGCCAGCAGCTTAGATTGGGGCGCATCTGGCTACACCTTC. It yields the protein CASSLDWGASGYTF. The rearrangement uses TRBV7-6 and TRBJ1-2; D possibly corresponds to TRBD1 (5 bases). Germline assignment: CDR1 SGHVS and CDR2 FNYEAQ. There are 14 residues in the CDR3. Trimming removed 1 base from V and 7 bases from J, with 13 bases in between.

The gene calls are TRBV5-1 and TRBJ2-3; D might be TRBD2 (6 bases). Per the germline V gene, CDR1 is SGHRS and CDR2 is YFSETQ. This CDR3 contains 16 residues. V was trimmed by 1 base and J by 3 bases, leaving 15 bases between them. Written as DNA, the CDR3 is TGCGCCAGCAGCTTGCGGCAGGGAGGAAGGACAGATACGCAGTATTTT. It is translated as CASSLRQGGRTDTQYF. Looking up the rest from reference TRBV5-1 and TRBJ2-3 gives the full variable domain: KAGVTQTPRYLIKTRGQQVTLSCSPISGHRSVSWYQQTPGQGLQFLFEYFSETQRNKGNFPGRFSGRQFSNSRSEMNVSTLELGDSALYLCASSLRQGGRTDTQYFGPGTRLTVL.

In its sample, this clone was seen once. This chain links TRBV14 with TRBJ2-7, with D maybe TRBD1 (6 bases). V was clipped by 0 bases and J by 2 bases, with 11 bases between them. The germline gives CDR1 SGHDN, CDR2 FVKESK. CDR3 length equals 15 residues. The CDR3 here is CASSQEVQGPYEQYF. The DNA of the CDR3 is TGTGCCAGCAGCCAAGAGGTACAGGGCCCCTACGAGCAGTACTTC.

The V call is TRBV21-1, the J call TRBJ2-7; the table names TRBD1, a call not compared with the DNA. TRBV21-1 is assigned pseudogene status. The CDR3 consists of 15 residues. The CDR3 sequence is CASKGGQPPSYEQYF. Written as DNA, the CDR3 is TGTGCCAGCAAAGGGGGACAGCCCCCCTCCTACGAGCAGTACTTC.

This chain links TRBV11-2 with TRBJ1-1, with a weak D call TRBD1 (5 bases). Trimming cost V 0 bases and J 7 bases, with 21 bases left between them. In germline, CDR1 is SGHAT, CDR2 FQNNGV. The CDR3 runs to 17 residues. Here the CDR3 reads CASSLDWGDGVDFEAFF. The CDR3 DNA sequence: TGTGCCAGCAGCTTAGATTGGGGGGACGGCGTCGACTTTGAAGCTTTCTTT.

This clone is a singleton in its sample. The rearrangement uses TRBV7-3 and TRBJ2-1; 9 bases align to TRBD2. Per the germline V gene, CDR1 is SGHTA and CDR2 is FQGTGA. There are 17 residues in the CDR3. The J segment lost 1 base and the V segment lost 2 bases, leaving 6 bases of the junction unmatched. This CDR3 is CASSLAGGPPSYNEQFF. DNA for the CDR3: TGTGCCAGCAGCTTAGCGGGGGGGCCGCCATCCTACAATGAGCAGTTCTTC.

The chain has TRBV5-6 and TRBJ2-7, with D maybe TRBD1 (6 bases). The CDR3 has 15 residues. In germline, CDR1 is SGHDT, CDR2 YYEEEE. The ends were cut back, 2 bases at V and 4 bases at J, with 16 bases in the middle. This CDR3 is CASSFAGENPYEQYF. The CDR3 DNA reads TGTGCCAGCAGCTTCGCAGGGGAAAACCCTTACGAGCAGTACTTC. Complete variable domain (other parts from reference TRBV5-6 and TRBJ2-7): DAGVTQSPTHLIKTRGQQVTLRCSPKSGHDTVSWYQQALGQGPQFIFQYYEEEERQRGNFPDRFSGHQFPNYSSELNVNALLLGDSALYLCASSFAGENPYEQYFGPGTRLTVT.

By share, this clone counts as medium-sized. The chain joins TRBV5-1 to TRBJ2-1; 8 nucleotides align to TRBD2. CDR1 is SGHRS and CDR2 is YFSETQ in the germline V gene. J gave up 0 bases and V 5 bases, and 10 bases lay outside the gene matches. This CDR3 spans 17 amino acids. Here the CDR3 reads CASSYDISGASYNEQFF. The DNA for the CDR3 is TGCGCCAGCAGTTACGACATTAGCGGGGCCTCCTACAATGAGCAGTTCTTC.

The chain couples TRBV6-1 to TRBJ2-7; 7 nucleotides align to TRBD2. CDR3 length: 14 residues. CDR1 is MNHNS and CDR2 is SASEGT in the germline V gene. Germline trimming cut 8 bases from V and 3 bases from J; bases unmatched to any gene: 10. The CDR3 is CASCWSSGNYEQYF. CDR3 bases: TGTGCCAGCTGTTGGTCTAGCGGTAACTACGAGCAGTACTTC.

V is TRBV9 and J is TRBJ2-1; TRBD2 is a possible D gene (7 bases). This CDR3 has 16 residues. Germline V gene sequence: CDR1 SGDLS, CDR2 YYNGEE. The germline V and J ends were trimmed by 6 bases and 0 bases, with 16 bases remaining between them. The CDR3 protein is CASNPVGGASYNEQFF. In nucleotides, the CDR3 is TGTGCCAGCAACCCGGTAGGGGGGGCCTCCTACAATGAGCAGTTCTTC.

This clone was counted between two and nine times. The V and J genes are TRBV4-2 and TRBJ2-1, with D possibly being TRBD2 (5 bases). CDR3 length equals 13 residues. Germline V CDR1 and CDR2: LGHNA, YNFKEQ. V lost 1 base to trimming and J lost 7 bases, with 8 bases between them. DNA of the CDR3: TGTGCCAGCAGCCAAGTCGGGGAGAATGAGCAGTTCTTC. It codes for CASSQVGENEQFF.

The chain carries TRBV4-1 and TRBJ2-2, with D unresolved. The germline V gene encodes CDR1 MGHRA and CDR2 YSYEKL. The CDR3 spans 13 residues. The V end was cut by 3 bases, the J end by 2 bases, with 4 bases between. The CDR3 here is CASSHVNTGELFF. DNA for the CDR3: TGCGCCAGCAGCCACGTAAACACCGGGGAGCTGTTTTTT.

This chain joins TRBV9 and TRBJ2-1, with D perhaps TRBD2 (6 bases). CDR3 length equals 14 residues. From germline, CDR1 is SGDLS and CDR2 YYNGEE. Trimming cost V 0 bases and J 5 bases, with 9 bases left between them. The chain's CDR3 is CASSVAWGDNEQFF. CDR3 sequence (DNA): TGTGCCAGCAGCGTAGCTTGGGGGGACAATGAGCAGTTCTTC.

A note on this clone: Other nucleotide sequences from this sample produce the same CDR3. J is TRBJ1-1 and V is TRBV4-3; 8 bases are a match to TRBD1. Germline V gene data show CDR1 as LGHNA and CDR2 as YSLEER. The CDR3 runs 16 residues. The trim removed 2 bases at V and 1 base at J, leaving 6 bases unmatched. CDR3 sequence (DNA): TGCGCCAGCAGCCAAACTGGACAGGGATCGAACACTGAAGCTTTCTTT. Translating gives CASSQTGQGSNTEAFF.

The rearrangement links TRBV4-2 to TRBJ2-7, with TRBD2 matching 8 bases. After removal of 0 bases from V and 3 bases from J, the junction contained 7 bases not matched to a gene. Germline values: CDR1 LGHNA, CDR2 YNFKEQ. This CDR3 region has 16 residues. In nucleotides, the CDR3 is TGTGCCAGCAGCCAAGATCTCGCGGGGGGCTTCTACGAGCAGTACTTC. Protein: CASSQDLAGGFYEQYF.